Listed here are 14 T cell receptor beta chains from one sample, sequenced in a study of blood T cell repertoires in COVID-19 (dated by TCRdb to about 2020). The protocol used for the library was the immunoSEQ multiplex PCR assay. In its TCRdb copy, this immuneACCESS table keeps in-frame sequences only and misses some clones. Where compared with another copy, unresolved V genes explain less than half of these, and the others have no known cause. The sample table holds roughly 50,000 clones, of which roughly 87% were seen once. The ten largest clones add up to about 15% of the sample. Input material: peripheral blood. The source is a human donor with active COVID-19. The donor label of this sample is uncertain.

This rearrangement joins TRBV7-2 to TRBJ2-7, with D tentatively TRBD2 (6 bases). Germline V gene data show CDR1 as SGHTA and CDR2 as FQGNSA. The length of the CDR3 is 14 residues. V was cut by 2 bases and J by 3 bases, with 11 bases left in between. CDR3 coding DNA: TGTGCCAGCAGCTTAAGTGCGGGGTACTACGAGCAGTACTTC. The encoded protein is CASSLSAGYYEQYF.

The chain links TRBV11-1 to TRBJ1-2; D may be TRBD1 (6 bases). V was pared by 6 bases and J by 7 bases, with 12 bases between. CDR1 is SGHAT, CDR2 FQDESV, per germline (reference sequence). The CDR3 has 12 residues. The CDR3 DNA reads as TGTGCCAGCAGTTCCCAGGGGAGTGGCTACACCTTC. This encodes CASSSQGSGYTF.

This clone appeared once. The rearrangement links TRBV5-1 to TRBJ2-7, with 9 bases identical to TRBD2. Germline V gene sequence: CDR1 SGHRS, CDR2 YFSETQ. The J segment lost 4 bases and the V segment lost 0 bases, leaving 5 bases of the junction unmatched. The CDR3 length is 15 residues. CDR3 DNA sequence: TGCGCCAGCAGCTTGGGGGGGACTAGCTTGTACGAGCAGTACTTC. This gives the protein CASSLGGTSLYEQYF.

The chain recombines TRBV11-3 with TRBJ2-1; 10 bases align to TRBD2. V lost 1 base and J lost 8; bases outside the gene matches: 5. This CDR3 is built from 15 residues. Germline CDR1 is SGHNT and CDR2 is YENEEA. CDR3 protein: CASSLGSGGAYEQFF. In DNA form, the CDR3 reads TGTGCCAGCAGCTTAGGGAGCGGGGGGGCGTATGAGCAGTTCTTC.

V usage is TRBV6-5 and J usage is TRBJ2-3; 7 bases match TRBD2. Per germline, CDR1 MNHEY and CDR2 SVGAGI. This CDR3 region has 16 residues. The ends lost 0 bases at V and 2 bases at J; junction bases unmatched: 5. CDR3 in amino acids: CASSYSVGGSTDTQYF. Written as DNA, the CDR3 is TGTGCCAGCAGTTACTCGGTGGGGGGGTCCACAGATACGCAGTATTTT.

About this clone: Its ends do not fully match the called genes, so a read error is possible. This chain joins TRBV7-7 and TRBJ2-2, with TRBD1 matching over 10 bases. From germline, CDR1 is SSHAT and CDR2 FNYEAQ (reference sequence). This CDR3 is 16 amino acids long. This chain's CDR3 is CASSERTGGNTGELFF. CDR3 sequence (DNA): TGTGCTAGCAGCGAGCGGACAGGGGGGAACACCGGGGAGCTGTTTTTT.

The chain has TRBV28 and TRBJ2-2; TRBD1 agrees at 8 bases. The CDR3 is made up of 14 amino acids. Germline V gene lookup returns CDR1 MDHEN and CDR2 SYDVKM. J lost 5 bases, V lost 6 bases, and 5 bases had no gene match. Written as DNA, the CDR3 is TGTGCCAGCAGCTCAGGGGGCGCGACCGGGGAGCTGTTTTTT. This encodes CASSSGGATGELFF.

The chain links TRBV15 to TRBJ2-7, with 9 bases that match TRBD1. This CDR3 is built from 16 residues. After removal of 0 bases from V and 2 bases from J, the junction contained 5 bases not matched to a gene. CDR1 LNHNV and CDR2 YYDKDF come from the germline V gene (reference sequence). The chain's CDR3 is CATSREPRTGAYEQYF. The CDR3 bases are TGTGCCACCAGCAGAGAGCCGAGGACAGGGGCCTACGAGCAGTACTTC.

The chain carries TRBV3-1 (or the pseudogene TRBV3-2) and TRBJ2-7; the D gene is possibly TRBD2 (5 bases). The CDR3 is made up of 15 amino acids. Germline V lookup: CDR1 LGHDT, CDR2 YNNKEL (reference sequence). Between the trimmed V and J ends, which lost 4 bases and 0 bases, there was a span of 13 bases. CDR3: CASSRIGEISYEQYF. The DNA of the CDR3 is TGTGCCAGCAGCCGGATCGGGGAAATCTCCTACGAGCAGTACTTC.

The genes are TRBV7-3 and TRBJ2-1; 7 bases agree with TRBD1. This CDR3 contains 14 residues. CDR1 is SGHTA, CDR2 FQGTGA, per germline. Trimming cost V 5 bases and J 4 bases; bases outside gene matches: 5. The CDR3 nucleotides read TGTGCCAGCAGCCCAGGGACAGAGTACAATGAGCAGTTCTTC. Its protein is CASSPGTEYNEQFF.

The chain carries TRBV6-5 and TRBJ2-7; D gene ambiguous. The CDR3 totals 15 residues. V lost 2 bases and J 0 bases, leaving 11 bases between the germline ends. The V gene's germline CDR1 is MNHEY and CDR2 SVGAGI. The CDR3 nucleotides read TGTGCCAGCAGTTACCGACACACGAGCTCCTACGAGCAGTACTTC. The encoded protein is CASSYRHTSSYEQYF.

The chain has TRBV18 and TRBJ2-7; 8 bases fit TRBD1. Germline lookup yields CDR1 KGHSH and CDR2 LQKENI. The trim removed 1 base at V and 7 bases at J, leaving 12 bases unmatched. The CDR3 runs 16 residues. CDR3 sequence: CASSPLNIGQGREQYF. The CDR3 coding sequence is TGTGCCAGCTCACCACTTAATATTGGACAGGGAAGGGAGCAGTACTTC. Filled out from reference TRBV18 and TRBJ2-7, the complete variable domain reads NAGVMQNPRHLVRRRGQEARLRCSPMKGHSHVYWYRQLPEEGLKFMVYLQKENIIDESGMPKERFSAEFPKEGPSILRIQQVVRGDSAAYFCASSPLNIGQGREQYFGPGTRLTVT.

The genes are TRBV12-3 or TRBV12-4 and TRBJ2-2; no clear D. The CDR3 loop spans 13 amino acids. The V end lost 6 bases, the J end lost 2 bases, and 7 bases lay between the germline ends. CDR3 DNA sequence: TGTGCCAGCAGATCGAGTAACACCGGGGAGCTGTTTTTT. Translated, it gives CASRSSNTGELFF.

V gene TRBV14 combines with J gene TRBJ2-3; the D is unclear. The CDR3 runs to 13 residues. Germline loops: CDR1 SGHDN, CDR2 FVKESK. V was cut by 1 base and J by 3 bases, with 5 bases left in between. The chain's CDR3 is CASSQAGTDTQYF. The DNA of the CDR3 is TGTGCCAGCAGCCAAGCCGGGACAGATACGCAGTATTTT.